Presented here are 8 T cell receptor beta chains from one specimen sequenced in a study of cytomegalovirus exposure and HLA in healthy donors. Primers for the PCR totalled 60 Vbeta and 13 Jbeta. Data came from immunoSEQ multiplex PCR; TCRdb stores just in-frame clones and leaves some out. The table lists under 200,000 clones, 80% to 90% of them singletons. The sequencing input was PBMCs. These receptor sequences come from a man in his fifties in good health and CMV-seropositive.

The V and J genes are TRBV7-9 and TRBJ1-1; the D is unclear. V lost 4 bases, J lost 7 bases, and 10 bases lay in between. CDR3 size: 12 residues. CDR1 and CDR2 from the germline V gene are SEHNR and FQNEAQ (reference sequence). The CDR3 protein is CASSSRAGEAFF. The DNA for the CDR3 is TGTGCCAGCAGCTCCCGAGCGGGTGAAGCTTTCTTT.

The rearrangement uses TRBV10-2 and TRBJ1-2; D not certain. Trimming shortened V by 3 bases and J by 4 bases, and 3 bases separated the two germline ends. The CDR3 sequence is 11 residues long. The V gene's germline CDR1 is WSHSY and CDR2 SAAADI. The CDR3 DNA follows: TGCGCCAGCAGTGACGGCTATGGCTACACCTTC. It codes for CASSDGYGYTF.

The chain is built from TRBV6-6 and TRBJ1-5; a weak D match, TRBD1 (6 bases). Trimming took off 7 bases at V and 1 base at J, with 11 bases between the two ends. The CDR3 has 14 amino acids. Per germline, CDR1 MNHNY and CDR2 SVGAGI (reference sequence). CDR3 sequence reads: CASTLGQSNQPQHF. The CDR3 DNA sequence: TGTGCCAGCACCCTGGGACAAAGCAATCAGCCCCAGCATTTT.

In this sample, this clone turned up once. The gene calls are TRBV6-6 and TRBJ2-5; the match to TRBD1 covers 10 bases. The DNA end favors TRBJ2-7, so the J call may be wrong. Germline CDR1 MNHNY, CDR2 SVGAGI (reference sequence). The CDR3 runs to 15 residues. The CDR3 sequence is CASSYSTGGLDEQYF. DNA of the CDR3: TGTGCCAGCAGTTACTCGACAGGGGGCTTGGACGAGCAGTACTTC.

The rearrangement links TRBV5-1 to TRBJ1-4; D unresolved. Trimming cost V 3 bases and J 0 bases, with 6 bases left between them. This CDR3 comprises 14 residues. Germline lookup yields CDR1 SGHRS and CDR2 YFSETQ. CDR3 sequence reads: CASSSYATNEKLFF. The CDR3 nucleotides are TGCGCCAGCAGCTCGTATGCAACTAATGAAAAACTGTTTTTT.

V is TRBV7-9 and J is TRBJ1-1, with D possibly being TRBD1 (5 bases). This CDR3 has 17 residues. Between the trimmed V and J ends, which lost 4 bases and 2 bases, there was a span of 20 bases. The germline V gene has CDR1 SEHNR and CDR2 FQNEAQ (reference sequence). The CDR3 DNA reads TGTGCCAGCAGCTCGGCCAGGGAATTCCCGCTAAACACTGAAGCTTTCTTT. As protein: CASSSAREFPLNTEAFF.

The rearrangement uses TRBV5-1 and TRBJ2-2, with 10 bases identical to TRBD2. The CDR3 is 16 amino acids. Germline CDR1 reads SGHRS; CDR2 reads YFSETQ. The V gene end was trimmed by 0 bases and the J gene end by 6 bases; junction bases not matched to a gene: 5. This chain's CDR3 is CASSLVPSGRAGELFF. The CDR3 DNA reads TGCGCCAGCAGCTTGGTTCCTAGCGGGAGAGCCGGGGAGCTGTTTTTT.

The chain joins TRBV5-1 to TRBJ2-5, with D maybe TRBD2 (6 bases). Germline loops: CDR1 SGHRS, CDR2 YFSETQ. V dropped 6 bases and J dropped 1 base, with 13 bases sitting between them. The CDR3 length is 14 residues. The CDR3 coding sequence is TGCGCCAGCAAGACTAGTTTCGGCCAAGAGACCCAGTACTTC. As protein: CASKTSFGQETQYF.